This T cell receptor (beta chain) was documented in a study of post-analysis software for immune sequencing data. Looking at the study overall: Courses of disease covered relapsing-remitting, secondary progressive and progressive-relapsing multiple sclerosis.

In the case of this clonotype: The antigen is unknown.

Each TCR beta cDNA library carried unique molecular identifiers. TCRdb re-called the PCR reads through MiXCR, storing one row per CDR3 protein. In the table there are roughly 700,000 distinct CDR3 sequences, roughly 27% of which are singletons. Study outcomes and limitations: Diversity measured as normalized Chao1 was significantly lower in multiple sclerosis patients than in controls.

This sequence was found in a girl between 10 and 17 years old with multiple sclerosis. The sample consisted of blood.

The DNA for the CDR3 is TGTGCCAGCAGCTCTTGGACTAGCCCAGAGACCCAGTACTTC. It yields the protein CASSSWTSPETQYF. The V gene is TRBV7-8, the J gene TRBJ2-5, with 8 bases that match TRBD2. J lost 4 bases, V lost 4 bases, and 5 bases had no gene match. Germline V gene data show CDR1 as SGHVS and CDR2 as FQNEAQ. The CDR3 spans 14 residues.